This T cell receptor beta chain stems from a study of T cell responses to AZD1222 COVID-19 vaccine. The germline V and J ends were trimmed by 5 bases and 8 bases, with 12 bases remaining between them. Germline V gene sequence: CDR1 DFQATT, CDR2 SNEGSKA (reference sequence). This CDR3 spans 11 amino acids. The method was immunoSEQ multiplex PCR; TCRdb's version includes in-frame clones alone and lacks a portion of them. The sample consists of 95,000 or so clones, around 90% of them appearing once. J is TRBJ1-2 and V is TRBV20-1, with a possible D match to TRBD1 (6 bases). The specimen comprised peripheral blood, sampled on day 0 of AZD1222 vaccination. The receptor was isolated from an adult in good health. CDR3 amino acids: CSAGGQWGYTF. In DNA form, the CDR3 reads TGCAGTGCTGGAGGACAGTGGGGCTACACCTTC.